This T cell receptor beta chain originates from a study of blood T cell repertoires in COVID-19. Study information: Sites in the United States, Italy and Spain provided acute and convalescent COVID-19 samples. Sample material is recorded as cDNA or gDNA derived from T cells, B-cell-depleted T cells, or PBMCs.

The CDR3 spans 17 residues. The germline gives CDR1 SEHNR, CDR2 FQNEAQ (reference sequence). Trimming cost V 3 bases and J 7 bases, with 23 bases left between them. As handled by the study authors: For nucleated cells, counts were estimated from reference gene primer amplification. TCRdb's copy holds only in-frame clones and misses some; the assay was immunoSEQ multiplex PCR. D and trimming were read from the DNA, whereas the V and J calls and clone size are those reported in that table. The top ten hold 3% of the sample, which has about 360,000 clones, around 87% seen once. The material sequenced was peripheral blood. The V and J genes are TRBV7-9 and TRBJ2-3, with D maybe TRBD2 (7 bases). The clonotype comes from a human donor in a cohort sampled during active COVID-19. The CDR3 DNA is TGTGCCAGCAGCTTGCAACCGACGTGGGGGGGCCGGAATACGCAGTATTTT. This translates into CASSLQPTWGGRNTQYF.